In this sample, the clone carrying this T cell receptor beta chain turned up many times. Germline values: CDR1 MDHEN, CDR2 SYDVKM. CDR3 size: 15 residues. The ends lost 1 base at V and 7 bases at J; junction bases unmatched: 6. Researchers took RNA transcripts and amplified the TCR beta CDR3 regions from them. In the first-round RT-PCR of the TCR CDR3, the HTBI primer set was used. TCRdb called the multiplex PCR reads again in MiXCR, with one record for every CDR3 protein. This sample yields more than 500,000 distinct CDR3 sequences, of which around 16% are seen a single time; over 3.5% belongs to the top ten. The data are from a study of T cells in Graves' hyperthyroidism and ophthalmopathy. Calling Graves' hyperthyroidism stable meant ophthalmopathy did not progress within 18 months.

Sequenced sample: blood. The chain employs TRBV28 and TRBJ1-5, with 8 bases identical to TRBD1. The sequence came from a woman aged 25 to 39 with Graves' hyperthyroidism. The CDR3 bases are TGTGCCAGCAGTTTATCAGACAGGGGACGGCAGCCCCAGCATTTT. This sequence encodes CASSLSDRGRQPQHF.